Below are 16 T cell receptor beta chains sequenced from a single sample in a study of cytomegalovirus exposure and HLA in healthy donors. PCR involved 60 Vbeta and 13 Jbeta primers. The method was immunoSEQ multiplex PCR; TCRdb's version includes in-frame clones alone and lacks a portion of them. The repertoire holds some 180,000 clones, with about 12% as singletons. Sequenced sample: PBMCs. These receptors came from a man aged 50-60 years in good health and CMV-seropositive.

The table lists this clone with a few counts. The chain is built from TRBV4-1 and TRBJ2-7; D is perhaps TRBD1 (6 bases). V was pared by 1 base and J by 12 bases, with 16 bases between. This CDR3 is built from 13 residues. Per the germline V gene, CDR1 is MGHRA and CDR2 is YSYEKL. The CDR3 DNA is TGCGCCAGCAGCCAAGTGGTGTGGGACACCTTGTACGTC. Translated: CASSQVVWDTLYV.

This clone was seen a few times. The chain has TRBV19 and TRBJ2-2, with TRBD2 matching 7 bases. This CDR3 is 16 amino acids long. Germline lookup yields CDR1 LNHDA and CDR2 SQIVND (reference sequence). Trimming took 3 bases from V and 7 from J; bases not matched to a gene: 11. CDR3 sequence (DNA): TGTGCCAGTAGTATCGGAAGCGGGGCTCTAAGCGGGGAGCTGTTTTTT. It is translated as CASSIGSGALSGELFF.

This clone has just a few counts. In DNA form, the CDR3 reads TGTGCCAGCAGCCAGGACAGCTACAATGAGCAGTTCTTC. It encodes CASSQDSYNEQFF. This chain joins TRBV6-5 and TRBJ2-1, with D possibly matching TRBD1 (6 bases). The V and J ends lost 6 bases and 3 bases respectively, with 9 bases between them. CDR3 size: 13 residues. Germline CDR1 reads MNHEY; CDR2 reads SVGAGI.

This clone was counted only a few times. V and J are TRBV19 and TRBJ2-2, with D possibly matching TRBD2 (5 bases). The CDR3 consists of 15 residues. From germline, CDR1 is LNHDA and CDR2 SQIVND (reference sequence). V lost 3 bases, J lost 1 base, and 9 bases lay in between. The CDR3 loop reads CASSIGVQNTGELFF. DNA of the CDR3: TGTGCCAGTAGTATCGGGGTTCAGAACACCGGGGAGCTGTTTTTT.

The chain has TRBV19 and TRBJ2-7, with TRBD1 identical over 7 bases. The junction had 9 bases not matched to a gene; V was cut back by 4 bases and J by 6 bases. Germline V gene data show CDR1 as LNHDA and CDR2 as SQIVND (reference sequence). This CDR3 has 14 amino acids. The CDR3 DNA sequence: TGTGCCAGTAGTACTAACAGGGGTCCGGCCGAGCAGTACTTC. Its translation: CASSTNRGPAEQYF.

The gene calls are TRBV5-4 and TRBJ2-1; 11 bases match TRBD1. CDR3 length equals 14 residues. The J segment lost 7 bases and the V segment lost 3 bases, leaving 3 bases of the junction unmatched. The germline V gene encodes CDR1 SGHNT and CDR2 YYREEE (reference sequence). The CDR3 DNA reads TGTGCCAGCAGCTACCGGGACAGGGGGAATGAGCAGTTCTTC. Translating gives CASSYRDRGNEQFF.

Comment on this clone: One end of the junction fails to match germline, which may point to a read error. J is TRBJ2-5 and V is TRBV5-6, with a possible D match to TRBD2 (5 bases). Germline CDR1 is SGHDT and CDR2 is YYEEEE. This CDR3 region has 14 residues. CDR3 region: CTSSQAALQETQYF. In DNA, the CDR3 is TGTACCAGCAGCCAAGCGGCACTCCAAGAGACCCAGTACTTC.

The V call is TRBV4-1, the J call TRBJ2-1; D possibly corresponds to TRBD2 (6 bases). Trimming took off 6 bases at V and 8 bases at J, with 20 bases between the two ends. Germline-derived CDR1 and CDR2 are MGHRA and YSYEKL. The CDR3 is made up of 15 amino acids. The chain's CDR3 is CASSRAGFRAYEQFF. DNA for the CDR3: TGCGCCAGCAGTCGGGCGGGGTTCAGGGCTTATGAGCAGTTCTTC.

The chain recombines TRBV30 with TRBJ1-1; D call uncertain. V was clipped by 0 bases and J by 4 bases, with 6 bases between them. Looked up from germline, CDR1 is GTSNPN and CDR2 is SVGIG (reference sequence). The length of the CDR3 is 12 residues. CDR3 in DNA: TGTGCCTGGAGTGTAGGACTCACTGAAGCTTTCTTT. The encoded protein is CAWSVGLTEAFF.

The CDR3 here is CASSLTLAGGTYEQYF. The DNA of the CDR3 is TGTGCCAGCAGCTTAACCCTAGCGGGGGGCACCTACGAGCAGTACTTC. The chain recombines TRBV7-9 with TRBJ2-7, with 11 bases lining up with TRBD2. V shed 2 bases and J 2 bases; nucleotides not matched to a gene: 5. The CDR3 runs 16 residues. Germline loops: CDR1 SEHNR, CDR2 FQNEAQ (reference sequence).

This sequence joins TRBV7-2 and TRBJ1-1; 7 nucleotides match TRBD1. J lost 10 bases, V lost 5 bases, and 10 bases had no gene match. CDR3 size: 13 residues. Germline CDR1 is SGHTA and CDR2 is FQGNSA. The CDR3 loop reads CASSQPTGLSAFF. CDR3 DNA: TGTGCCAGCAGCCAACCGACAGGGCTCTCAGCTTTCTTT.

CDR3 sequence: CASSGRLNTGELFF. For the CDR3, the DNA is TGTGCCAGCAGTGGGCGGTTGAACACCGGGGAGCTGTTTTTT. The chain uses TRBV25-1 and TRBJ2-2; no clear D. Germline V lookup: CDR1 MGHDK, CDR2 SYGVNS. V was clipped by 4 bases and J by 1 base, with 7 bases between them. The CDR3 consists of 14 residues.

CDR3 DNA sequence: TGCGCCAGCAGCCCTATCCATCAGAACACCGGGGAGCTGTTTTTT. Amino acid sequence: CASSPIHQNTGELFF. The chain employs TRBV4-3 and TRBJ2-2; D is ambiguous. This CDR3 spans 15 amino acids. V was cut by 4 bases and J by 1 base, with 10 bases left in between. CDR1 is LGHNA and CDR2 is YSLEER in the germline V gene.

This clone was counted a few times. The chain recombines TRBV11-2 with TRBJ2-7; TRBD2 aligns across 14 bases. The CDR3 length is 17 residues. Germline CDR1 SGHAT, CDR2 FQNNGV. V was clipped by 5 bases and J by 7 bases; unmatched bases: 13. The CDR3 loop is CASSLWGLAGAPREQYV. Written as DNA, the CDR3 is TGTGCCAGCAGCCTGTGGGGACTAGCGGGGGCCCCCCGGGAGCAGTACGTC.

This clone was seen a handful of times. This rearrangement joins TRBV5-6 to TRBJ1-2, with D tentatively TRBD1 (6 bases). This CDR3 has 15 amino acids. The germline CDR1 and CDR2 sequences are SGHDT and YYEEEE. V was clipped by 4 bases and J by 4 bases, with 17 bases between them. CDR3 sequence (DNA): TGTGCCAGCAGCATATACAGGGAAAGGGGCTATGGCTACACCTTC. This codes for CASSIYRERGYGYTF.

There are a few counts of this clone. A read error may produce the germline difference seen at one junction end. The chain uses TRBV14 and TRBJ2-3, with D possibly being TRBD2 (6 bases). Germline values: CDR1 SGHDN, CDR2 FVKESK. The CDR3 spans 14 residues. The CDR3 here is CASSPFTSTDTQYF. The CDR3 region has the DNA TGTGCCAGCAGCCCTTTTACTAGCACTGATACGCAGTATTTT. The variable domain in full, completed from reference TRBV14 and TRBJ2-3, reads EAGVTQFPSHSVIEKGQTVTLRCDPISGHDNLYWYRRVMGKEIKFLLHFVKESKQDESGMPNNRFLAERTGGTYSTLKVQPAELEDSGVYFCASSPFTSTDTQYFGPGTRLTVL.